Listed here are 21 T cell receptor beta chains from one sample, sequenced in a study of shared clonotypes between healthy human individuals. The method was immunoSEQ multiplex PCR; TCRdb's version includes in-frame clones alone and lacks a portion of them. Among approximately 2,000,000 clones listed, roughly 92% were seen once. Sequenced input: naive CD4+ T cells from PBMCs. Subset denoted: CD45RA+ positively selected. The receptors derive from a man between 18 and 29 years old in good health. Some clones in this sample may be carry-over from other donors' samples.

CDR3 amino acids: CASSEAGVNEKLFF. The CDR3 nucleotides read TGTGCCAGCAGTGAAGCGGGTGTAAATGAAAAACTGTTTTTT. The chain carries TRBV6-1 and TRBJ1-4; no reliable D call. Germline lookup yields CDR1 MNHNS and CDR2 SASEGT. The length of the CDR3 is 14 residues. V was shortened by 0 bases and J by 5 bases, with 7 bases between the two germline ends.

V is TRBV7-2 and J is TRBJ2-5, with 8 bases fitting TRBD1. This CDR3 has 14 residues. Germline CDR1 and CDR2: SGHTA and FQGNSA. The ends lost 4 bases at V and 5 bases at J; junction bases unmatched: 6. CDR3 protein: CASSSGQGGETQYF. For the CDR3, the DNA is TGTGCCAGCAGCTCAGGACAGGGTGGGGAGACCCAGTACTTC.

This chain joins TRBV4-2 and TRBJ2-3; no clear D gene. Germline V CDR1 and CDR2: LGHNA, YNFKEQ. The CDR3 covers 14 residues. V gave up 4 bases and J gave up 5 bases, with 13 bases separating them. The CDR3 region is CASSLLSVEDTQYF. CDR3 coding DNA: TGTGCCAGCAGCCTCCTGAGCGTGGAAGATACGCAGTATTTT.

Note on this clone: In the same sample, other DNA sequences code for this CDR3. V gene TRBV30 combines with J gene TRBJ1-5; D not resolved. V lost 1 base to trimming and J lost 2 bases, with 6 bases between them. This CDR3 comprises 13 residues. Germline lookup yields CDR1 GTSNPN and CDR2 SVGIG (reference sequence). DNA of the CDR3: TGTGCCTGGAGTGGAGGTGGCAATCAGCCCCAGCATTTT. Its protein is CAWSGGGNQPQHF.

This clone was found once. V and J are TRBV29-1 and TRBJ2-1; 14 bases match TRBD2. V lost 7 bases to trimming and J lost 8 bases; unmatched junction nucleotides: 10. This CDR3 is 15 amino acids long. Germline lookup yields CDR1 SQVTM and CDR2 ANQGSEA. For the CDR3, the DNA is TGCAGCGATAACCTCGGGACTAGCGGGAGTTATGAGCAGTTCTTC. This codes for CSDNLGTSGSYEQFF.

The V call is TRBV5-1, the J call TRBJ1-3; D is undetermined. With 4 bases removed from V and 0 bases from J, the gap between germline ends came to 2 bases. CDR3 length: 12 residues. The germline V gene has CDR1 SGHRS and CDR2 YFSETQ. CDR3 DNA sequence: TGCGCCAGCAGCGACTCTGGAAACACCATATATTTT. It specifies CASSDSGNTIYF. The whole variable domain, remainder taken from reference TRBV5-1 and TRBJ1-3, is KAGVTQTPRYLIKTRGQQVTLSCSPISGHRSVSWYQQTPGQGLQFLFEYFSETQRNKGNFPGRFSGRQFSNSRSEMNVSTLELGDSALYLCASSDSGNTIYFGEGSWLTVV.

The V gene is TRBV6-4, the J gene TRBJ2-3, with D maybe TRBD2 (6 bases). The CDR3 has 16 residues. The V end was cut by 8 bases, the J end by 0 bases, with 18 bases between. CDR1 and CDR2 (germline): MRHNA, SNTAGT. The DNA of the CDR3 is TGTGCCAGCGGTTTTTTTTGGGGGAGGAGCACAGATACGCAGTATTTT. Its protein is CASGFFWGRSTDTQYF.

This clone turned up a few times. The rearrangement joins TRBV19 to TRBJ1-5; possible D gene TRBD1, 5 bases. V was cut by 5 bases and J by 0 bases, with 17 bases left in between. Germline V gene sequence: CDR1 LNHDA, CDR2 SQIVND (reference sequence). The CDR3 length is 17 residues. CDR3 coding DNA: TGTGCCAGTAGTTTCCGCGGGCGGGACGGTAGCAATCAGCCCCAGCATTTT. This codes for CASSFRGRDGSNQPQHF.

The chain joins TRBV5-5 to TRBJ1-5, with D unclear. The CDR3 contains 14 residues. The germline V gene encodes CDR1 SGHKS and CDR2 YYEKEE (reference sequence). The ends were cut back, 6 bases at V and 2 bases at J, with 12 bases in the middle. CDR3 region: CASTLGGGNQPQHF. In DNA, the CDR3 is TGTGCCAGCACTCTAGGTGGTGGCAATCAGCCCCAGCATTTT.

V usage is TRBV5-1 and J usage is TRBJ2-3, with D possibly TRBD1 on 5 matching bases. This CDR3 has 15 amino acids. Germline V gene data show CDR1 as SGHRS and CDR2 as YFSETQ. Trimming removed 0 bases from V and 0 bases from J, with 8 bases in between. CDR3 nucleotides: TGCGCCAGCAGCTTGGAGGCAGGGAGCACAGATACGCAGTATTTT. The encoded protein is CASSLEAGSTDTQYF. Together with reference TRBV5-1 and TRBJ2-3, the CDR3 gives the full variable domain: KAGVTQTPRYLIKTRGQQVTLSCSPISGHRSVSWYQQTPGQGLQFLFEYFSETQRNKGNFPGRFSGRQFSNSRSEMNVSTLELGDSALYLCASSLEAGSTDTQYFGPGTRLTVL.

V is TRBV7-8 and J is TRBJ2-7; D gene ambiguous. The CDR3 has 14 amino acids. Germline CDR1 is SGHVS and CDR2 is FQNEAQ. V was shortened by 0 bases and J by 6 bases, with 12 bases between the two germline ends. The DNA for the CDR3 is TGTGCCAGCAGCTTAGCGGAGAGGTGGGGCGAGCAGTACTTC. Residues: CASSLAERWGEQYF.

V gene TRBV5-1 combines with J gene TRBJ1-2, with TRBD1 matching 8 bases. CDR3 size: 13 residues. Per germline, CDR1 SGHRS and CDR2 YFSETQ. The V gene end was trimmed by 3 bases and the J gene end by 4 bases; junction bases not matched to a gene: 2. CDR3 sequence: CASSWDRLYGYTF. In DNA, the CDR3 is TGCGCCAGCAGCTGGGACAGGCTCTATGGCTACACCTTC.

This chain joins TRBV5-1 and TRBJ2-2; either TRBD1 or TRBD2 may fit D (5 bases each). V shed 4 bases and J shed 1 base, with 14 bases lying between them. The CDR3 runs 16 residues. CDR1 SGHRS and CDR2 YFSETQ come from the germline V gene. In DNA form, the CDR3 reads TGCGCCAGCAGCCCTATAGGGACGTTGAACACCGGGGAGCTGTTTTTT. This codes for CASSPIGTLNTGELFF. Based on the CDR3 plus reference TRBV5-1 and TRBJ2-2, the full variable domain is KAGVTQTPRYLIKTRGQQVTLSCSPISGHRSVSWYQQTPGQGLQFLFEYFSETQRNKGNFPGRFSGRQFSNSRSEMNVSTLELGDSALYLCASSPIGTLNTGELFFGEGSRLTVL.

This clone came up once. The chain uses TRBV4-3 and TRBJ2-1; 12 bases align to TRBD2. Germline CDR1 LGHNA, CDR2 YSLEER. The CDR3 covers 17 residues. The V and J ends lost 4 bases and 1 base, in that order; junction bases with no gene match: 5. Written as DNA, the CDR3 is TGCGCCAGCAGCCCCAGGACTAGCGGGAAGTCCTACAATGAGCAGTTCTTC. Residues: CASSPRTSGKSYNEQFF.

This clone has more than one count but fewer than ten. This chain uses TRBV4-2 with TRBJ1-1; D call uncertain. The V end lost 4 bases, the J end lost 0 bases, and 6 bases lay between the germline ends. The CDR3 is 13 residues long. Germline lookup yields CDR1 LGHNA and CDR2 YNFKEQ. CDR3 residues: CASSPSMNTEAFF. In DNA, the CDR3 is TGTGCCAGCAGCCCGTCCATGAACACTGAAGCTTTCTTT.

The chain recombines TRBV6-6 with TRBJ1-5; D possibly corresponds to TRBD1 (6 bases). The germline V gene has CDR1 MNHNY and CDR2 SVGAGI (reference sequence). V lost 6 bases and J 3 bases, leaving 12 bases between the germline ends. This CDR3 region has 14 residues. Here the CDR3 DNA reads TGTGCCAGCAGCCTAGGACAGACCAATCAGCCCCAGCATTTT. This encodes CASSLGQTNQPQHF.

This chain connects TRBV6-6 to TRBJ1-5; TRBD1 agrees at 8 bases. The CDR3 loop spans 14 amino acids. With V trimmed by 4 bases and J by 5 bases, 4 bases remained unmatched. Germline V gene sequence: CDR1 MNHNY, CDR2 SVGAGI (reference sequence). This CDR3 is CASSWTGFDQPQHF. DNA for the CDR3: TGTGCCAGCAGTTGGACAGGGTTCGATCAGCCCCAGCATTTT.

The chain couples TRBV5-1 to TRBJ2-1; 8 bases fit TRBD2. Germline V CDR1 and CDR2: SGHRS, YFSETQ. This CDR3 contains 16 residues. Trimming removed 3 bases from V and 4 bases from J; junction bases left unmatched: 9. CDR3 sequence: CASSSGGTSGYNEQFF. DNA of the CDR3: TGCGCCAGCAGCTCAGGCGGCACTAGCGGTTACAATGAGCAGTTCTTC. The variable domain in full, completed from reference TRBV5-1 and TRBJ2-1, reads KAGVTQTPRYLIKTRGQQVTLSCSPISGHRSVSWYQQTPGQGLQFLFEYFSETQRNKGNFPGRFSGRQFSNSRSEMNVSTLELGDSALYLCASSSGGTSGYNEQFFGPGTRLTVL.

The J gene is TRBJ1-1, the V gene TRBV9; 8 bases map to TRBD1. CDR3 length: 15 amino acids. Germline CDR1 is SGDLS and CDR2 is YYNGEE. The J segment lost 4 bases and the V segment lost 4 bases, leaving 9 bases of the junction unmatched. CDR3 nucleotide sequence: TGTGCCAGCAGCCCTGGACAGGGAGGGGTCACTGAAGCTTTCTTT. It yields the protein CASSPGQGGVTEAFF. The full variable domain, rest sourced from reference TRBV9 and TRBJ1-1, is DSGVTQTPKHLITATGQRVTLRCSPRSGDLSVYWYQQSLDQGLQFLIQYYNGEERAKGNILERFSAQQFPDLHSELNLSSLELGDSALYFCASSPGQGGVTEAFFGQGTRLTVV.

This chain's CDR3 is CASSVEGLDEKLFF. Here the CDR3 DNA reads TGTGCCAGCAGCGTAGAAGGGTTGGACGAAAAACTGTTTTTT. The chain has TRBV9 and TRBJ1-4; D is undetermined. The CDR3 is 14 amino acids. The V end lost 0 bases, the J end lost 8 bases, and 11 bases lay between the germline ends. Germline CDR1 and CDR2: SGDLS and YYNGEE. Supplemented by reference TRBV9 and TRBJ1-4, the full variable domain reads DSGVTQTPKHLITATGQRVTLRCSPRSGDLSVYWYQQSLDQGLQFLIQYYNGEERAKGNILERFSAQQFPDLHSELNLSSLELGDSALYFCASSVEGLDEKLFFGSGTQLSVL.

The chain carries TRBV4-1 and TRBJ2-1; TRBD2 agrees at 8 bases. The CDR3 loop spans 19 amino acids. Losses at the gene ends were 0 bases for V and 3 bases for J; bases not matched to a gene: 13. The germline V gene has CDR1 MGHRA and CDR2 YSYEKL. CDR3 sequence: CASSQEAREAARGYNEQFF. Here the CDR3 DNA reads TGCGCCAGCAGCCAAGAGGCGCGGGAGGCCGCGAGGGGCTACAATGAGCAGTTCTTC.